The 5 T cell receptor beta chains reported below all come from one sample, sequenced in a study of post-analysis software for immune sequencing data. Study-level points and caveats: Several TRBV segments, TRBV5-6, TRBV5-1 and TRBV20-1 among them, were found more frequent in patients than controls.

What these receptors recognize is not known. Carried by the TCR beta cDNA libraries were unique molecular identifiers. TCRdb used MiXCR to reprocess the PCR reads, holding one entry per CDR3 protein. The profile covers under 900,000 distinct CDR3 sequences, with roughly 50% appearing a single time and roughly 4.4% taken by the ten largest. Sequenced input: blood. Every receptor here comes from a girl aged 5-17 years with multiple sclerosis.

The CDR3 sequence is CASSRLTDTEAFF. DNA for the CDR3: TGTGCCAGCAGCCGACTGACGGACACTGAAGCTTTCTTT. The chain employs TRBV6-5 and TRBJ1-1; D ambiguous. Germline CDR1 is MNHEY and CDR2 is SVGAGI. The CDR3 runs 13 residues. Trimming cost V 6 bases and J 3 bases, with 11 bases left between them.

Note on this clonotype: At one end, the junction sequence differs from germline, possibly due to a read error. The chain has TRBV7-6 and TRBJ2-3, with 7 bases aligning to TRBD2. The germline V gene encodes CDR1 SGHVS and CDR2 FNYEAQ. The CDR3 covers 16 residues. CDR3 sequence: CASSSSSGGSTDTQYF. CDR3 in DNA: TGTGCCAGCAGCTCCTCTAGCGGAGGGAGCACGGATACGCAGTATTTT.

In this sample, this clonotype turned up a few times. This chain uses TRBV7-9 with TRBJ2-3; TRBD2 matches 11 bases. The CDR3 has 15 residues. J was trimmed by 7 bases and V by 6 bases; bases with no gene match: 9. The V gene's germline CDR1 is SEHNR and CDR2 FQNEAQ (reference sequence). CDR3 sequence reads: CASRQLAGEGHTQYF. The CDR3 nucleotides read TGTGCCAGCAGGCAACTAGCGGGAGAAGGACATACGCAGTATTTT.

The chain joins TRBV7-2 to TRBJ2-1; 10 nucleotides agree with TRBD2. V was clipped by 2 bases and J by 10 bases; unmatched bases: 8. Germline V lookup: CDR1 SGHTA, CDR2 FQGNSA. This CDR3 is built from 15 residues. The CDR3 DNA is TGTGCCAGCAGCTTATTAGCGGGAGGCTGGGGAGAGCAGTTCTTC. This translates into CASSLLAGGWGEQFF.

This chain uses TRBV21-1 with TRBJ2-1; TRBD2 reflects the table's D call only, with no check against the DNA. TRBV21-1 is noted as a pseudogene. The CDR3 length is 18 residues. For the CDR3, the DNA is TGTGCCAGCAGCAAAGCCCCGGCCAGCGGGGGACTTGTGAATGAGCAGTTCTTC. Its translation is CASSKAPASGGLVNEQFF.